The 13 T cell receptor beta chains below were found in one sample sequenced in a study of cytomegalovirus exposure and HLA in healthy donors. PCR used 60 Vbeta primers and 13 Jbeta primers. The data were produced by immunoSEQ multiplex PCR, yet TCRdb's version contains in-frame clones alone and is incomplete. The sample has approximately 190,000 clones, approximately 85% seen once; the top ten hold approximately 0.8%. What was sequenced was PBMCs. These receptors were collected from a woman under 30 in good health and CMV-seronegative.

This clone was detected only a few times. The chain uses TRBV28 and TRBJ1-4; 7 bases fit TRBD1. This CDR3 has 15 amino acids. From germline, CDR1 is MDHEN and CDR2 SYDVKM. The V gene end was trimmed by 6 bases and the J gene end by 2 bases; junction bases not matched to a gene: 6. The CDR3 reads CASSIIQGTNEKLFF. The CDR3 DNA reads as TGTGCCAGCAGCATTATACAGGGGACTAATGAAAAACTGTTTTTT.

This chain uses TRBV5-1 with TRBJ1-1; tentative D call: TRBD1 (5 bases). Germline values: CDR1 SGHRS, CDR2 YFSETQ. The CDR3 consists of 14 residues. V dropped 0 bases and J dropped 1 base, with 7 bases sitting between them. CDR3 protein: CASSLGGRNTEAFF. The DNA for the CDR3 is TGCGCCAGCAGCTTGGGGGGCAGGAACACTGAAGCTTTCTTT.

This clone is a singleton in its sample. J is TRBJ1-2 and V is TRBV28; D is unresolved. V dropped 7 bases and J dropped 2 bases, with 14 bases sitting between them. This CDR3 has 14 amino acids. Germline V lookup: CDR1 MDHEN, CDR2 SYDVKM. The CDR3 sequence is CASTWLSPNYGYTF. The CDR3 DNA reads TGTGCCAGCACGTGGCTCAGTCCCAACTATGGCTACACCTTC.

V usage is TRBV2 and J usage is TRBJ1-6; weak D call: TRBD1 (5 bases). CDR1 is SNHLY, CDR2 FYNNEI, per germline. The CDR3 is 15 amino acids. The V gene lost 7 bases and the J gene lost 1 base, with 11 bases spanning the gap. The CDR3 DNA sequence: TGTGCCAGCACCAGGGAACAGTCCTATAATTCACCCCTCCACTTT. Amino acid sequence: CASTREQSYNSPLHF.

This clone was observed a handful of times. This chain uses TRBV7-9 with TRBJ2-3; D gene unclear. Trimming shortened V by 0 bases and J by 0 bases, and 4 bases separated the two germline ends. Germline loops: CDR1 SEHNR, CDR2 FQNEAQ (reference sequence). The CDR3 length is 14 residues. CDR3 sequence (DNA): TGTGCCAGCAGCTTAGCCGGGAGCACAGATACGCAGTATTTT. Translating gives CASSLAGSTDTQYF. Combining the CDR3 with reference TRBV7-9 and TRBJ2-3 gives the whole variable domain DTGVSQNPRHKITKRGQNVTFRCDPISEHNRLYWYRQTLGQGPEFLTYFQNEAQLEKSRLLSDRFSAERPKGSFSTLEIQRTEQGDSAMYLCASSLAGSTDTQYFGPGTRLTVL.

This clone was seen a handful of times. CDR3 DNA: TGTGCCAGCCTTTCGCAGGGGACCCAGTACTTC. This sequence encodes CASLSQGTQYF. This chain links TRBV19 with TRBJ2-5; weak D call: TRBD1 (5 bases). CDR1 and CDR2 (germline): LNHDA, SQIVND (reference sequence). The length of the CDR3 is 11 residues. The V end lost 9 bases, the J end lost 7 bases, and 12 bases lay between the germline ends.

This rearrangement joins TRBV6-4 to TRBJ1-4, with 11 positions matching TRBD1. CDR3 length: 15 amino acids. Germline V CDR1 and CDR2: MRHNA, SNTAGT. The ends lost 6 bases at V and 6 bases at J; junction bases unmatched: 6. CDR3 region: CASRGDRGFYEKLFF. CDR3 nucleotide sequence: TGTGCCAGCAGGGGGGACAGGGGGTTTTATGAAAAACTGTTTTTT.

This rearrangement joins TRBV21-1 to TRBJ2-7; the table's D call TRBD2 went unverified against the DNA. TRBV21-1 is a known pseudogene. This CDR3 has 14 amino acids. The CDR3 spells CASTVGGHSYEQYF. DNA for the CDR3: TGTGCCAGCACGGTAGGCGGGCACTCCTACGAGCAGTACTTC.

This clone was seen a handful of times. The chain links TRBV6-6 to TRBJ1-1; D not resolved. In germline, CDR1 is MNHNY, CDR2 SVGAGI (reference sequence). This CDR3 region has 10 residues. V was trimmed by 6 bases and J by 6 bases, leaving 5 bases between them. Here the CDR3 reads CASRGAEAFF. CDR3 DNA sequence: TGTGCCAGCAGGGGCGCTGAAGCTTTCTTT.

The chain combines TRBV18 with TRBJ1-5; a weak D match, TRBD1 (6 bases). V was cut by 5 bases and J by 3 bases, with 14 bases left in between. Germline-derived CDR1 and CDR2 are KGHSH and LQKENI. The CDR3 is 15 residues long. The CDR3 loop is CASSAGTLNNQPQHF. CDR3 in DNA: TGTGCCAGCTCAGCCGGGACACTAAACAATCAGCCCCAGCATTTT.

V gene TRBV18 combines with J gene TRBJ2-1; D perhaps matches TRBD2 (5 bases). Germline CDR1 KGHSH, CDR2 LQKENI. This CDR3 contains 13 residues. Trimming left V 6 bases short and J 5 bases short, with 11 bases between. The CDR3 sequence: CASSRAYDNEQFF. The CDR3 DNA reads TGTGCCAGCTCGCGGGCCTATGACAATGAGCAGTTCTTC.

This clone was seen a single time. This chain links TRBV14 with TRBJ1-1; TRBD1 agrees at 7 bases. The CDR3 runs 14 residues. V lost 4 bases, J lost 4 bases, and 6 bases stayed unmatched. Germline CDR1 is SGHDN and CDR2 is FVKESK. The CDR3 here is CASSLNDRVTEAFF. Here the CDR3 DNA reads TGTGCCAGCAGCCTGAACGACAGGGTCACTGAAGCTTTCTTT.

The gene calls are TRBV7-2 and TRBJ2-7, with 14 bases that match TRBD2. J lost 2 bases, V lost 5 bases, and 11 bases had no gene match. This CDR3 is built from 18 residues. CDR1 and CDR2 (germline): SGHTA, FQGNSA. For the CDR3, the DNA is TGTGCCAGCAGCCTTTCGGGACTAGCGGGAGAGAAGGCCTACGAGCAGTACTTC. As protein: CASSLSGLAGEKAYEQYF.